The clone carrying this T cell receptor (beta chain) has only a few counts. Its antigen remains unknown. The entry originates in a study of T cells in Graves' hyperthyroidism and ophthalmopathy. Overall study: Staff took peripheral blood when the initial diagnosis was made, before any treatment began.

TCR beta CDR3 regions were amplified from RNA transcripts. The HTBI set primed first-round TCR CDR3 RT-PCR. TCRdb ran MiXCR on the multiplex PCR reads and lists one entry per CDR3 protein. The sample lists more than 350,000 distinct CDR3 sequences, approximately 16% occurring once. The study, taken as a whole, reports: Most clonotypes expanded in the thyroid (above 0.001) were also present in blood.

Out of over 7.5 ml of fresh peripheral blood came the PBMCs. V lost 0 bases, J lost 8 bases, and 7 bases lay in between. Germline lookup yields CDR1 MNHNY and CDR2 SVGAGI (reference sequence). This CDR3 spans 13 amino acids. The sample was blood. The receptor was isolated from an older woman with Graves' ophthalmopathy. The chain has TRBV6-6 and TRBJ1-4; D possibly corresponds to TRBD1 (5 bases). This CDR3 reads CASSYSGGEKLFF. DNA for the CDR3: TGTGCCAGCAGTTACTCGGGGGGGGAAAAACTGTTTTTT.